A selection of T cell receptor beta chains follows, all from one sample in a study of blood T cell repertoires in COVID-19. Sequencing was performed with immunoSEQ multiplex PCR; in TCRdb, only in-frame clones are kept and a portion is missing. The repertoire consists of a few hundred thousand clones, with roughly four fifths occurring once and the leading ten covering roughly 3.3%. Sample: peripheral blood. The receptors derive from a woman aged 18-35 years with acute or convalescent COVID-19. The CDR3 runs from the conserved cysteine through the conserved F or W. The D gene is left open where the match is weak. Size is omitted from some rows. Given values are once, few, many or a class for expanded clones.

cdr3_nt: TGCGCCAGCAGCCAAGATGTGGCTAGCGGGAGGGGAAGCACAGATACGCAGTATTTT; cdr3_aa: CASSQDVASGRGSTDTQYF; j_call: TRBJ2-3; v_call: TRBV4-3; d_call: TRBD2; cdr3_length: 19; clone_size: NA
cdr3_nt: TGTGCCAGCAGTTTTTTCGGTGAACCCCGGACTCAAGAGACCCAGTACTTC; cdr3_aa: CASSFFGEPRTQETQYF; j_call: TRBJ2-5; v_call: TRBV28; d_call: NA; cdr3_length: 17; clone_size: NA
cdr3_nt: TGTGCCAGCAGTTTACAGGGTAGCTACACTGAAGCTTTCTTT; cdr3_aa: CASSLQGSYTEAFF; j_call: TRBJ1-1; v_call: TRBV27; d_call: NA; cdr3_length: 14; clone_size: NA
cdr3_nt: TGTGCCAGTAATCTGGGGGGGGTTGGGAATCAGCCCCAGCATTTT; cdr3_aa: CASNLGGVGNQPQHF; j_call: TRBJ1-5; v_call: TRBV19; d_call: NA; cdr3_length: 15; clone_size: NA
cdr3_nt: TGCGCCAGCAGCTACAACAATGAGCAGTTCTTC; cdr3_aa: CASSYNNEQFF; j_call: TRBJ2-1; v_call: TRBV5-1; d_call: NA; cdr3_length: 11; clone_size: NA
cdr3_nt: TGTGCCAGCAGCTTAGAGAGACAGGGGGCTCTCAACGAGCAGTACTTC; cdr3_aa: CASSLERQGALNEQYF; j_call: TRBJ2-7; v_call: TRBV7-6; d_call: TRBD1; cdr3_length: 16; clone_size: NA
cdr3_nt: TGTGCCAGCGAAGACAGCTCCTACGAGCAGTACTTC; cdr3_aa: CASEDSSYEQYF; j_call: TRBJ2-7; v_call: TRBV19; d_call: NA; cdr3_length: 12; clone_size: NA
cdr3_nt: TGTGCCAGCAGCCAAGAATCCGCCCGTCCTAGCTATGGCTACACCTTC; cdr3_aa: CASSQESARPSYGYTF; j_call: TRBJ1-2; v_call: TRBV3-1/TRBV3-2; d_call: NA; cdr3_length: 16; clone_size: NA
cdr3_nt: TGTGCCAGCAGCTTTTTGCACAGCACCTCTGGAAACACCATATATTTT; cdr3_aa: CASSFLHSTSGNTIYF; j_call: TRBJ1-3; v_call: TRBV7-6; d_call: NA; cdr3_length: 16; clone_size: NA
cdr3_nt: TGTGCCAGCGTCTTAGTGTCCTCGTTCTTC; cdr3_aa: CASVLVSSFF; j_call: TRBJ2-1; v_call: TRBV2; d_call: NA; cdr3_length: 10; clone_size: NA
cdr3_nt: TGTGCCAGCCGGAGGACAGGATCCAACATTCAGTACTTC; cdr3_aa: CASRRTGSNIQYF; j_call: TRBJ2-4; v_call: TRBV12-3/TRBV12-4; d_call: TRBD1; cdr3_length: 13; clone_size: few
cdr3_nt: TGTGCCAGCAGCTCTTGGCGGGAGGGGGATGAGCAGTTCTTC; cdr3_aa: CASSSWREGDEQFF; j_call: TRBJ2-1; v_call: TRBV9; d_call: TRBD2; cdr3_length: 14; clone_size: NA
cdr3_nt: TGTGCCAGCAGCCCGGGGTGGACTCCTACCTACGAGCAGTACTTC; cdr3_aa: CASSPGWTPTYEQYF; j_call: TRBJ2-7; v_call: TRBV5-6; d_call: NA; cdr3_length: 15; clone_size: NA
cdr3_nt: TGCGCCAGCAGTGAAATAGCGGGAAACACCGGGGAGCTGTTTTTT; cdr3_aa: CASSEIAGNTGELFF; j_call: TRBJ2-2; v_call: TRBV10-1; d_call: TRBD2; cdr3_length: 15; clone_size: many
cdr3_nt: TGTGCCAGCAGCCATTGGTTGACATCTGGAAACACCATATATTTT; cdr3_aa: CASSHWLTSGNTIYF; j_call: TRBJ1-3; v_call: TRBV3-1/TRBV3-2; d_call: NA; cdr3_length: 15; clone_size: NA
cdr3_nt: TGTGCCATCAGTGTGTCGAATACTCCTTCCCAAGAGACCCAGTACTTC; cdr3_aa: CAISVSNTPSQETQYF; j_call: TRBJ2-5; v_call: TRBV10-3; d_call: NA; cdr3_length: 16; clone_size: NA
cdr3_nt: TGTGCCAGCAGTTTCCCAACTACCTCGACTAGCGGGAGGGTAATCGCCGGTCAAGAGACCCAGTACTTC; cdr3_aa: CASSFPTTSTSGRVIAGQETQYF; j_call: TRBJ2-5; v_call: TRBV28; d_call: TRBD2; cdr3_length: 23; clone_size: NA
cdr3_nt: TGTGCCAGCCCGAGATCGGGGGTGGAGGCACATGGGAACACTGAAGCTTTCTTT; cdr3_aa: CASPRSGVEAHGNTEAFF; j_call: TRBJ1-1; v_call: TRBV28; d_call: NA; cdr3_length: 18; clone_size: NA
cdr3_nt: TGTGCCAGCAGTAGTCCGGGACAGGGATCATACGAGCAGTACTTC; cdr3_aa: CASSSPGQGSYEQYF; j_call: TRBJ2-7; v_call: TRBV6-5; d_call: TRBD1; cdr3_length: 15; clone_size: NA
cdr3_nt: TGCGCCAGCAGCTTGACGGGAGCGGCAGATACGCAGTATTTT; cdr3_aa: CASSLTGAADTQYF; j_call: TRBJ2-3; v_call: TRBV5-1; d_call: NA; cdr3_length: 14; clone_size: once
cdr3_nt: TGTGCCAGCAGCCCCGACAGCTTCACTAGCACAGATACGCAGTATTTT; cdr3_aa: CASSPDSFTSTDTQYF; j_call: TRBJ2-3; v_call: TRBV11-2; d_call: NA; cdr3_length: 16; clone_size: NA
cdr3_nt: TGTGCCAGCAGTTACCGGGACAGGGGTTATGGCTACACCTTC; cdr3_aa: CASSYRDRGYGYTF; j_call: TRBJ1-2; v_call: TRBV6-5; d_call: TRBD1; cdr3_length: 14; clone_size: NA
cdr3_nt: TGTGCCAGCAGCCGCCAGGGGAGATACAATGAGCAGTTCTTC; cdr3_aa: CASSRQGRYNEQFF; j_call: TRBJ2-1; v_call: TRBV7-9; d_call: NA; cdr3_length: 14; clone_size: few
cdr3_nt: TGTGCCAGCAGCCGTGAATCCGGGACAGGGAGCGACGAGCAGTACTTC; cdr3_aa: CASSRESGTGSDEQYF; j_call: TRBJ2-7; v_call: TRBV28; d_call: TRBD1; cdr3_length: 16; clone_size: NA
cdr3_nt: TGTGCCTGGAGTGTAGGCCTAGCGGGAGGAAAGAATGAGCAGTTCTTC; cdr3_aa: CAWSVGLAGGKNEQFF; j_call: TRBJ2-1; v_call: TRBV30; d_call: TRBD2; cdr3_length: 16; clone_size: NA
cdr3_nt: TGTGCCAGCAGCCTGGCGGCTAGCGGGAGTGACATTCAGTACTTC; cdr3_aa: CASSLAASGSDIQYF; j_call: TRBJ2-4; v_call: TRBV5-4; d_call: TRBD2; cdr3_length: 15; clone_size: NA
cdr3_nt: TGTGCCAGCAGCCTGTCCGGGTCTCCTAATGAAAAACTGTTTTTT; cdr3_aa: CASSLSGSPNEKLFF; j_call: TRBJ1-4; v_call: TRBV7-9; d_call: NA; cdr3_length: 15; clone_size: NA
cdr3_nt: TGTGCCAGCAGTTTCTCCGGGACTACCGCCCGAGAGTTCTTC; cdr3_aa: CASSFSGTTAREFF; j_call: TRBJ2-1; v_call: TRBV6-5; d_call: TRBD2; cdr3_length: 14; clone_size: NA
cdr3_nt: TGTGCCAGCAGTTTAAAGCGGGGGATCGGCTACACCTTC; cdr3_aa: CASSLKRGIGYTF; j_call: TRBJ1-2; v_call: TRBV27; d_call: NA; cdr3_length: 13; clone_size: NA
cdr3_nt: TGTGCCAGCAGCTCACGAAGGGACAGGGAATGGTACGAGCAGTACTTC; cdr3_aa: CASSSRRDREWYEQYF; j_call: TRBJ2-7; v_call: TRBV7-6; d_call: TRBD1; cdr3_length: 16; clone_size: NA
cdr3_nt: TGTGCCAGCAGGGGACAGGGAACGAACACCGGGGAGCTGTTTTTT; cdr3_aa: CASRGQGTNTGELFF; j_call: TRBJ2-2; v_call: TRBV2; d_call: TRBD1; cdr3_length: 15; clone_size: NA
cdr3_nt: TGTGCCAGCAGTGAAGGGACAGGGGGCACAGATACGCAGTATTTT; cdr3_aa: CASSEGTGGTDTQYF; j_call: TRBJ2-3; v_call: TRBV6-4; d_call: TRBD1; cdr3_length: 15; clone_size: NA
cdr3_nt: TGTGCCAGCAGTGAACTGGACGGGATTCCCTACGAGCAGTACTTC; cdr3_aa: CASSELDGIPYEQYF; j_call: TRBJ2-7; v_call: TRBV6-1; d_call: NA; cdr3_length: 15; clone_size: NA
cdr3_nt: TGTGCCTGGACTCAGAGCAGCGGGAGGATGACAGATACGCAGTATTTT; cdr3_aa: CAWTQSSGRMTDTQYF; j_call: TRBJ2-3; v_call: TRBV30; d_call: TRBD2; cdr3_length: 16; clone_size: NA
cdr3_nt: TGTGCCAGTAGTCGATTTAGCGGGGGGAACACCGGGGAGCTGTTTTTT; cdr3_aa: CASSRFSGGNTGELFF; j_call: TRBJ2-2; v_call: TRBV19; d_call: TRBD2; cdr3_length: 16; clone_size: NA
cdr3_nt: TGTGCCAGCAGTTATAGCGGAGATTACAATGAGCAGTTCTTC; cdr3_aa: CASSYSGDYNEQFF; j_call: TRBJ2-1; v_call: TRBV5-4; d_call: NA; cdr3_length: 14; clone_size: NA
cdr3_nt: TGCAGCGTTGAAGATACAGGGGGCCGAACTGAAGCTTTCTTT; cdr3_aa: CSVEDTGGRTEAFF; j_call: TRBJ1-1; v_call: TRBV29-1; d_call: TRBD1; cdr3_length: 14; clone_size: many
cdr3_nt: TGTGCCAGTACAAGGGGGTTCGACTATGGCTACACCTTC; cdr3_aa: CASTRGFDYGYTF; j_call: TRBJ1-2; v_call: TRBV19; d_call: NA; cdr3_length: 13; clone_size: NA
cdr3_nt: TGTGCCAGCTCACCTGAGGTAGCTTCCTACAATGAGCAGTTCTTC; cdr3_aa: CASSPEVASYNEQFF; j_call: TRBJ2-1; v_call: TRBV18; d_call: NA; cdr3_length: 15; clone_size: NA
cdr3_nt: TGTGCCAGCAGCTCGAGGGGACCGGGACAGGGAAATTCACCCCTCCACTTT; cdr3_aa: CASSSRGPGQGNSPLHF; j_call: TRBJ1-6; v_call: TRBV7-8; d_call: TRBD1; cdr3_length: 17; clone_size: NA
cdr3_nt: TGTGCCAGCAGCTTATCGGGGGGCCTCGTTAGCGAGCAGTACTTC; cdr3_aa: CASSLSGGLVSEQYF; j_call: TRBJ2-7; v_call: TRBV7-9; d_call: NA; cdr3_length: 15; clone_size: NA
cdr3_nt: TGTGCCAGCAGCGCAAAACAGAGAAGCTACACCTTC; cdr3_aa: CASSAKQRSYTF; j_call: TRBJ1-2; v_call: TRBV3-1/TRBV3-2; d_call: NA; cdr3_length: 12; clone_size: NA
cdr3_nt: TGTGCCAGCAGCTTCCGGGGGGACTACGAGCAGTACTTC; cdr3_aa: CASSFRGDYEQYF; j_call: TRBJ2-7; v_call: TRBV7-2; d_call: TRBD2; cdr3_length: 13; clone_size: NA
cdr3_nt: TGTGCCACTCACGAAGAGTTTAATGAAAAACTGTTTTTT; cdr3_aa: CATHEEFNEKLFF; j_call: TRBJ1-4; v_call: TRBV28; d_call: NA; cdr3_length: 13; clone_size: many
cdr3_nt: TGTGCCAGTAGGACAGGGGTAGTTAATGAAAAACTGTTTTTT; cdr3_aa: CASRTGVVNEKLFF; j_call: TRBJ1-4; v_call: TRBV19; d_call: TRBD1; cdr3_length: 14; clone_size: NA
cdr3_nt: TGTGCCACCAGGAAAACAGGGTATGGCTACACCTTC; cdr3_aa: CATRKTGYGYTF; j_call: TRBJ1-2; v_call: TRBV15; d_call: NA; cdr3_length: 12; clone_size: NA
cdr3_nt: TGTGCCTTGGATGTCGGGACAGGAGTATCACCCCTCCACTTT; cdr3_aa: CALDVGTGVSPLHF; j_call: TRBJ1-6; v_call: TRBV30; d_call: TRBD1; cdr3_length: 14; clone_size: NA
cdr3_nt: TGCGCCAGCAGCCAAGAGTGGGGGGGTAGCGATAACTTTCTTTACGAGCAGTACTTC; cdr3_aa: CASSQEWGGSDNFLYEQYF; j_call: TRBJ2-7; v_call: TRBV4-1; d_call: TRBD2; cdr3_length: 19; clone_size: NA
cdr3_nt: TGTGCCAGCAGTGACGACAGAGGTCAGCGTAATGAAAAACTGTTTTTT; cdr3_aa: CASSDDRGQRNEKLFF; j_call: TRBJ1-4; v_call: TRBV25-1; d_call: NA; cdr3_length: 16; clone_size: once
cdr3_nt: TGTGCCAGCAGTGAAGTCGGGACAGCTCCCTACGAGCAGTACTTC; cdr3_aa: CASSEVGTAPYEQYF; j_call: TRBJ2-7; v_call: TRBV2; d_call: TRBD1; cdr3_length: 15; clone_size: NA
cdr3_nt: TGTGCCAGCAGTTACCCCCGGGGACTAGCGGAGGCCTACGAGCAGTACTTC; cdr3_aa: CASSYPRGLAEAYEQYF; j_call: TRBJ2-7; v_call: TRBV6-2/TRBV6-3; d_call: TRBD2; cdr3_length: 17; clone_size: few
cdr3_nt: TGCGCCAGCACCCTATTTCCCAAAAATGAAAAACTGTTTTTT; cdr3_aa: CASTLFPKNEKLFF; j_call: TRBJ1-4; v_call: TRBV5-1; d_call: NA; cdr3_length: 14; clone_size: NA
cdr3_nt: TGTGCCAGTAGTACCTCGCAGGGGTCCAACTCATTCTATGGCTACACCTTC; cdr3_aa: CASSTSQGSNSFYGYTF; j_call: TRBJ1-2; v_call: TRBV19; d_call: NA; cdr3_length: 17; clone_size: NA